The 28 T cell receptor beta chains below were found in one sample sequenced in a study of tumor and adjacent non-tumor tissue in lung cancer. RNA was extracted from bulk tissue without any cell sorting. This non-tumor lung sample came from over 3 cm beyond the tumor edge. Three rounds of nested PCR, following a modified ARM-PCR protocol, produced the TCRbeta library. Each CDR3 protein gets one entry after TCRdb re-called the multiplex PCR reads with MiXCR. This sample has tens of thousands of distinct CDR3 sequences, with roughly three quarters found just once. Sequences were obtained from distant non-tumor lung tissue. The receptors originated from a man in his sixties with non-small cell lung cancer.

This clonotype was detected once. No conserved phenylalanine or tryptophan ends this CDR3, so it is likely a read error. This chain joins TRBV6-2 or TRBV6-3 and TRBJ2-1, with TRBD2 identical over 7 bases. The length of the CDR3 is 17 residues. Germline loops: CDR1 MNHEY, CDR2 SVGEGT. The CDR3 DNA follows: TGTGCGAGCAGATACAATATACGCGGGAGTTTCCCCCCTGAGCAGTTCTTA. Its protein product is CASRYNIRGSFPPEQFL.

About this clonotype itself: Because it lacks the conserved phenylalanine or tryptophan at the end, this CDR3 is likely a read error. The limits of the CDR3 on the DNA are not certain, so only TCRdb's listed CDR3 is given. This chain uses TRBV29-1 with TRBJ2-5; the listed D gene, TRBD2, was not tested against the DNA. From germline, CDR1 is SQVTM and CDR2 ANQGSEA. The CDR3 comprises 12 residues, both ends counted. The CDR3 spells CSAPGGQETHYS.

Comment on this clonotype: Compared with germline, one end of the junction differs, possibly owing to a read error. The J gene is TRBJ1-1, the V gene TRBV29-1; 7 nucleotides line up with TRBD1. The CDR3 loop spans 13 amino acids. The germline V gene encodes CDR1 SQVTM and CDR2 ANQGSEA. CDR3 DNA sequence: TGCAGCGCCTCAGCAGGGGGGGTCACTCAAGCTTTCTTT. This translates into CSASAGGVTQAFF.

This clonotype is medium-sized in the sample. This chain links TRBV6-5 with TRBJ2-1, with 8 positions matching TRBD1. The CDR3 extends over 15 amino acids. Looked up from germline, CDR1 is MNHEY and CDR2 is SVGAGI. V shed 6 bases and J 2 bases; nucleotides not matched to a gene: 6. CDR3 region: CASSLTGQAYNEQFF. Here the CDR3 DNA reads TGTGCCAGCAGCCTCACGGGACAGGCCTACAATGAGCAGTTCTTC.

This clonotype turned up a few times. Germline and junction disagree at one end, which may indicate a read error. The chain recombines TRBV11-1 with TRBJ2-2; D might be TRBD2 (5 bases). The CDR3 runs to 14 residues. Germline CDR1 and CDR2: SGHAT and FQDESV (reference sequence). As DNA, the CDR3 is TGTGCTAGCAGTTATACTAGTGTCACCGGGGAGCTGTCTTTT. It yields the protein CASSYTSVTGELSF.

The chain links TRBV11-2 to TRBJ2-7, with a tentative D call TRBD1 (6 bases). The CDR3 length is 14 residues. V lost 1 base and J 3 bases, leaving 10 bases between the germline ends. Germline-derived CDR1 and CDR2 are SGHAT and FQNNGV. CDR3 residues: CASSLATGIYEQYF. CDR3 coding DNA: TGTGCCAGCAGCTTAGCAACAGGGATCTACGAGCAGTACTTC.

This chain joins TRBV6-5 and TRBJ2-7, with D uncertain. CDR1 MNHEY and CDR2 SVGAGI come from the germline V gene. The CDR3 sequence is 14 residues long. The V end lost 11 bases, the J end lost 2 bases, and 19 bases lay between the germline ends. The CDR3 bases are TGTGCCTACGGTTACGAACGGAACCCCTACGAGCAGTACTTC. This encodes CAYGYERNPYEQYF.

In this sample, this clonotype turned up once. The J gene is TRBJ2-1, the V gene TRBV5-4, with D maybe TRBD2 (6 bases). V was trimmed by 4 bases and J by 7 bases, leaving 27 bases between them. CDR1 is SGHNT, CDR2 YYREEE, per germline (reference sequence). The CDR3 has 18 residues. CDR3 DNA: TGTGCCAGCAGCCTGGAGGTGGGCCTGGACTATCAAACTAATGAGCAGTTCTTC. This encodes CASSLEVGLDYQTNEQFF.

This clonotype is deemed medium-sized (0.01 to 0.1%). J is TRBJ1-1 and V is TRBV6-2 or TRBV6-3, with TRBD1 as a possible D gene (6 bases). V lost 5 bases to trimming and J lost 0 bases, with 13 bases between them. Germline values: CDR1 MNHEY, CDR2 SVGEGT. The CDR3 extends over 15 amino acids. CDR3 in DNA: TGTGCCAGCAGTGCCTCGACAGGAATGAACACTGAAGCTTTCTTT. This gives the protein CASSASTGMNTEAFF.

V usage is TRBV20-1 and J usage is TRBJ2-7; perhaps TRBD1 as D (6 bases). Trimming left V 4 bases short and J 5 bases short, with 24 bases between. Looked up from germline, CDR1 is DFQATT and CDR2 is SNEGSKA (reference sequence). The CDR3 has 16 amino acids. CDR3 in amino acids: CSATSLWGRGWDEQYF. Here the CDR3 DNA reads TGCAGTGCTACTTCGCTCTGGGGCAGGGGTTGGGACGAGCAGTACTTC.

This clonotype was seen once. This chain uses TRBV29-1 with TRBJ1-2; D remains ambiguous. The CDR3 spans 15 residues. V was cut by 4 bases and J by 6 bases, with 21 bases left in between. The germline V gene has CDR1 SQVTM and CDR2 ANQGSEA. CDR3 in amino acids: CSVGLRLAIMHGYTF. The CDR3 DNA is TGCAGCGTTGGATTGAGGCTCGCAATTATGCATGGCTACACCTTC.

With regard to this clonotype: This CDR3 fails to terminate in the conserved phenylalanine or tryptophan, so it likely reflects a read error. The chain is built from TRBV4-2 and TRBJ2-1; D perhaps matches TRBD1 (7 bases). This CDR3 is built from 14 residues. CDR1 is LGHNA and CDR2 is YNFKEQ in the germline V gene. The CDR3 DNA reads TGTGCTAGCAGCCAGGCGACAGGGAGGTATGAACAGTTCTCC. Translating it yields CASSQATGRYEQFS.

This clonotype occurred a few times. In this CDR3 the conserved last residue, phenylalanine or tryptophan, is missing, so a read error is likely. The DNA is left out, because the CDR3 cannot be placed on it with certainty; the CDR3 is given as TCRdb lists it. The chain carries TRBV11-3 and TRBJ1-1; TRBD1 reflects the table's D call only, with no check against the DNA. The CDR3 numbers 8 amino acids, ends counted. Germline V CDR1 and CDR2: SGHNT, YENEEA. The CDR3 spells CATLQVPA.

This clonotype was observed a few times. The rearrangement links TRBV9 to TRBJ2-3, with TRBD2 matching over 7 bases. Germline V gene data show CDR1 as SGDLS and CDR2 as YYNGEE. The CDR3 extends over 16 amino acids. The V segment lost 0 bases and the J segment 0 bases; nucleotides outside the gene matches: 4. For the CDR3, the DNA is TGTGCCAGCAGCGTAGCAAGCGGGGTTAGCACAGATACGCAGTATTTT. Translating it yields CASSVASGVSTDTQYF.

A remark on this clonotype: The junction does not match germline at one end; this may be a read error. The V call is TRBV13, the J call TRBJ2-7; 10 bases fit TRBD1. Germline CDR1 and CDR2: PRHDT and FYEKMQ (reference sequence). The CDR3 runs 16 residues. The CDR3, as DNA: TGTGCCATCAGCTCAGATGGACAGGGGGGATCCTACGATCAGTACTTC. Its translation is CAISSDGQGGSYDQYF.

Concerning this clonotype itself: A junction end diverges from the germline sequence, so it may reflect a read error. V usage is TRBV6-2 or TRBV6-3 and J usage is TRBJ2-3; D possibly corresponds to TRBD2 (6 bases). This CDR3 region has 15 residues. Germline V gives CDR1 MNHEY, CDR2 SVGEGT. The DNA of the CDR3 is TGTGCCAGCAGTTACCAGATTAGCGGCTCAGATATGCAGTATTTT. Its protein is CASSYQISGSDMQYF.

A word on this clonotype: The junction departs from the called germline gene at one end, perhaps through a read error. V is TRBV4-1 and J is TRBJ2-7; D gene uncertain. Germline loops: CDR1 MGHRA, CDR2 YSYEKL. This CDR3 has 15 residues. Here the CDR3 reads CASSQDRRHSYEHYF. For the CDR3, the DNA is TGCGCCAGCAGCCAAGACCGGCGCCATTCCTACGAGCACTACTTC.

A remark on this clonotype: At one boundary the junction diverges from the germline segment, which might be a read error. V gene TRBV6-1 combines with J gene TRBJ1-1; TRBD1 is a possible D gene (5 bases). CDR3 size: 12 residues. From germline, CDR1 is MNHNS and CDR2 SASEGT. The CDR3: CVSTSGYTEAFF. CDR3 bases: TGTGTCAGCACCTCAGGGTACACTGAAGCCTTCTTT.

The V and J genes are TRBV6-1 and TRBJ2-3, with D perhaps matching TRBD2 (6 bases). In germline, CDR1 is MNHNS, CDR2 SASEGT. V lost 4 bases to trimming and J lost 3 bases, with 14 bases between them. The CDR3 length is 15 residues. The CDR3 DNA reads TGTGCCAGCAGTGGGAGCGGCGGGAATACAGATACGCAGTATTTT. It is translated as CASSGSGGNTDTQYF.

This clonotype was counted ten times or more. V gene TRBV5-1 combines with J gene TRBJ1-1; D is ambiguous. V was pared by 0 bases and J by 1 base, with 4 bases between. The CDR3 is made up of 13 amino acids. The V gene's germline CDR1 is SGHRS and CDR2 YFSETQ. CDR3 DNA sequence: TGCGCCAGCAGCTTGGAACCGAACACTGAAGCTTTCTTT. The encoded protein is CASSLEPNTEAFF.

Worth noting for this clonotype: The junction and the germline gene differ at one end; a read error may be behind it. CDR3 amino acids: CASNRGDGAFYGCIF. CDR3 nucleotide sequence: TGTGCCAGCAACAGAGGGGACGGAGCTTTCTATGGCTGCATCTTC. The genes are TRBV6-1 and TRBJ1-2; D may be TRBD1 (5 bases). The CDR3 runs 15 residues. CDR1 is MNHNS and CDR2 is SASEGT in the germline V gene.

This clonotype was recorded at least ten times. The CDR3 DNA follows: TGTGCCAGCAGCCAGACAGGCCGCTCCTACGAGCAGTACTTC. Translation: CASSQTGRSYEQYF. The genes are TRBV28 and TRBJ2-7; D perhaps matches TRBD1 (6 bases). Germline loops: CDR1 MDHEN, CDR2 SYDVKM. The CDR3 spans 14 residues. Trimming removed 6 bases at V and 0 bases at J, with 12 bases between.

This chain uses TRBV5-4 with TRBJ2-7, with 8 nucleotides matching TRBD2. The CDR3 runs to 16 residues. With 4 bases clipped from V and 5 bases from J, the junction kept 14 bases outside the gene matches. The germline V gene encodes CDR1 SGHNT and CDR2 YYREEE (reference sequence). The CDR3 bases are TGTGCCAGCAGCCACCGGGGGGGAAAGGGGATCAACGAGCAGTACTTC. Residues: CASSHRGGKGINEQYF.

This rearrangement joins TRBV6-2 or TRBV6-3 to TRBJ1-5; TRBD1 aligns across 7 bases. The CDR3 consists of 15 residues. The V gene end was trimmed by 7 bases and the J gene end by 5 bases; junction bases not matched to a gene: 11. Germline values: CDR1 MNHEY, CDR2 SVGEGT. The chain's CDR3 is CASKPTGEWDQPQHF. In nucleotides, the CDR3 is TGTGCCAGCAAGCCTACAGGGGAATGGGATCAGCCCCAGCATTTT.

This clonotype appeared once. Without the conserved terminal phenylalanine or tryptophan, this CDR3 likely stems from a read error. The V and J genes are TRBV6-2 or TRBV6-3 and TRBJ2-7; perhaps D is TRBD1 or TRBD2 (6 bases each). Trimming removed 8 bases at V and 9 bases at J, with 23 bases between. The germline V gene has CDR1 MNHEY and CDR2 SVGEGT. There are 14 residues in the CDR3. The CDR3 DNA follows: TGTGCCAGCCGGGGGTGGGGGCCAACCTATGGGCAGTACCTC. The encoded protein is CASRGWGPTYGQYL.

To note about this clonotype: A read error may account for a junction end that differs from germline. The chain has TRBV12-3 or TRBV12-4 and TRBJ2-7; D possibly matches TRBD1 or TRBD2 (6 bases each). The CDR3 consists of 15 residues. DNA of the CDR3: TGTGTCAGCAGTTCCCGACAGGAGGGGTCCCACGAGCAGTACTTC. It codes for CVSSSRQEGSHEQYF.

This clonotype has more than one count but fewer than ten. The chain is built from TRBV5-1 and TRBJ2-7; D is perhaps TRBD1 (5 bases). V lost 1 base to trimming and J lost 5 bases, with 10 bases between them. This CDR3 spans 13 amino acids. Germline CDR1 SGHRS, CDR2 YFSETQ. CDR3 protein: CASSLSQGHEQYF. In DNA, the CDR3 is TGCGCCAGCAGCTTGTCCCAGGGCCACGAGCAGTACTTC. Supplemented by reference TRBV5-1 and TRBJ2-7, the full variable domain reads KAGVTQTPRYLIKTRGQQVTLSCSPISGHRSVSWYQQTPGQGLQFLFEYFSETQRNKGNFPGRFSGRQFSNSRSEMNVSTLELGDSALYLCASSLSQGHEQYFGPGTRLTVT.

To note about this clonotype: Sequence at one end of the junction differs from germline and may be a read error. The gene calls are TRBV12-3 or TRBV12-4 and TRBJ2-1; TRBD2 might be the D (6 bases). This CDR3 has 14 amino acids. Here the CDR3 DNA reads TGTGCCAGCAGTTCGGGAGTTTCCTGCAATGAGCAGTTCTTT. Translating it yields CASSSGVSCNEQFF.